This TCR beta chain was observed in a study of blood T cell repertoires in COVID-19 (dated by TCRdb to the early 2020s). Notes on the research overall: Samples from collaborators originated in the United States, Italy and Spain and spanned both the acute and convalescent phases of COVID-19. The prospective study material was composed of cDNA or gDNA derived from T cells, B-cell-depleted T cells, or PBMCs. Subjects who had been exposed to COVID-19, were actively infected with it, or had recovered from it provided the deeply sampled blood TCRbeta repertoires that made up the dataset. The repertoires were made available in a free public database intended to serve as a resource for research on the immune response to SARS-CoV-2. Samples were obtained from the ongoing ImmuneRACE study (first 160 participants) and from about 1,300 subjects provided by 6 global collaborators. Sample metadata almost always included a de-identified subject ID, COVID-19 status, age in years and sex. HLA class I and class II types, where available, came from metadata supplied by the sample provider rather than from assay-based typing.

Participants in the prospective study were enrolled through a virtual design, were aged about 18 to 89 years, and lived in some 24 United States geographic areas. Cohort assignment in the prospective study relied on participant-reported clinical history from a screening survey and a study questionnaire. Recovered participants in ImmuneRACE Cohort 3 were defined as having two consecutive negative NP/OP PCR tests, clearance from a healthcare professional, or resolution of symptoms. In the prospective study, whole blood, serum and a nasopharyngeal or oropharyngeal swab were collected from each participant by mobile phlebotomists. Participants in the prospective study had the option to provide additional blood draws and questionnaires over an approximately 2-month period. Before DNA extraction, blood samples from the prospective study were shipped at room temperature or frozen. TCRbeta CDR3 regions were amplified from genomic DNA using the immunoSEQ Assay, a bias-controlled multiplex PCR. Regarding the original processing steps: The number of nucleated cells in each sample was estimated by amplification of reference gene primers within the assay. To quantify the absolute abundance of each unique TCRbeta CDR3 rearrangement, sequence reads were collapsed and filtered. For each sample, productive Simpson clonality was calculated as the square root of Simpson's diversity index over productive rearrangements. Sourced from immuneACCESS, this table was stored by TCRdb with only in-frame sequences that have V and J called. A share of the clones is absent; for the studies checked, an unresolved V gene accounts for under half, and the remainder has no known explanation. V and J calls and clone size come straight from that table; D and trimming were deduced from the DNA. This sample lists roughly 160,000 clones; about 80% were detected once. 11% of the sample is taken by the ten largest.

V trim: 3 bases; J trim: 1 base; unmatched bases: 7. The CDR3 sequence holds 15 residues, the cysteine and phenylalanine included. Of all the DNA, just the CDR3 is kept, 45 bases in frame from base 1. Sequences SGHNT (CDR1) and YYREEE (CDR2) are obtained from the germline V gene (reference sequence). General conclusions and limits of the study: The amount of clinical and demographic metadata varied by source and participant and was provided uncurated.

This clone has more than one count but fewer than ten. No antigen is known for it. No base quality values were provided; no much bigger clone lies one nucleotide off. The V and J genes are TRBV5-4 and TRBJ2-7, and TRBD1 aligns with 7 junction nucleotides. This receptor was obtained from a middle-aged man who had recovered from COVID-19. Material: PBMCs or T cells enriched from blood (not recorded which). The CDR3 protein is CASSSNDRVSYEQYF. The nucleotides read TGTGCCAGCAGCTCCAACGACAGGGTTTCCTACGAGCAGTACTTC.